The present entry profiles one T cell receptor (beta chain) with its context. These data are taken from a study of OX40 agonist ivuxolimab in advanced cancers. Whole-study context: Head and neck, renal cell, melanoma or hepatocellular carcinoma were the cancers that dose-escalation patients had.

Clones were read by immunoSEQ multiplex PCR, and TCRdb kept only the in-frame ones, dropping some. This sample has 60,000 to 85,000 clones; just under 90% occur once, and the top ten carry less than 3%. The V gene's germline CDR1 is MNHEY and CDR2 SMNVEV (reference sequence). V was shortened by 6 bases and J by 4 bases, with 9 bases between the two germline ends. The CDR3 loop spans 12 amino acids. The input for sequencing was CD4+ or CD8+ T cells sorted from blood, taken in a trial of the OX40 agonist ivuxolimab. The chain carries TRBV27 and TRBJ1-2, with D unclear. The origin of this receptor is an adult with an advanced solid tumor such as melanoma, head and neck, liver or kidney cancer. CDR3 sequence: CASSQGGYGYTF. In DNA form, the CDR3 reads TGTGCCAGCAGCCAAGGAGGCTATGGCTACACCTTC.